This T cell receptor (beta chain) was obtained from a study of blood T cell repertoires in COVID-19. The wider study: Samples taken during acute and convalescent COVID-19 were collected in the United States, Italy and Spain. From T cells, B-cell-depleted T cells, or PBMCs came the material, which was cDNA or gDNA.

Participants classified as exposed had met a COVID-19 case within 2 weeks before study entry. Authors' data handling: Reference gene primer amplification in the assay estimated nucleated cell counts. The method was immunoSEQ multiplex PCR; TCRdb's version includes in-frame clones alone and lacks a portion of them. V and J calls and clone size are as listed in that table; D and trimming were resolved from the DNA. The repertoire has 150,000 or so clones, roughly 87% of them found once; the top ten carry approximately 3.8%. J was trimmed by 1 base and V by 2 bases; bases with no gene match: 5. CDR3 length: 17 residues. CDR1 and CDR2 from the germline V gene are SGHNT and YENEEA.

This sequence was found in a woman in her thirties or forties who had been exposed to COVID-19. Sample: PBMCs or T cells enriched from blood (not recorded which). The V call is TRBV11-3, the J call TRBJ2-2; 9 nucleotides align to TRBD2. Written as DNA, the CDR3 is TGTGCCAGCAGCTTAACTAGCGGGCTTCTGAACACCGGGGAGCTGTTTTTT. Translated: CASSLTSGLLNTGELFF.